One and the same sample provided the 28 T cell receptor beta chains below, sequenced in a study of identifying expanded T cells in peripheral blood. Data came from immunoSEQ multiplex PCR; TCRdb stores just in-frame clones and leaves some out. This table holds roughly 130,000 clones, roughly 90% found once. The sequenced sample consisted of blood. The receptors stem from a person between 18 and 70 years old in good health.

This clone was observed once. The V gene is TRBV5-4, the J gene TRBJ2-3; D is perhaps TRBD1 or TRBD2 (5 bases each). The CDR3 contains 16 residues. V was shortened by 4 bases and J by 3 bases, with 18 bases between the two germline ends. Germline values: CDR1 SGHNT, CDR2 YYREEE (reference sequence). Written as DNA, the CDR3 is TGTGCCAGCAGCCCTCCCGGGGCGGGTAGGACAGATACGCAGTATTTT. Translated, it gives CASSPPGAGRTDTQYF.

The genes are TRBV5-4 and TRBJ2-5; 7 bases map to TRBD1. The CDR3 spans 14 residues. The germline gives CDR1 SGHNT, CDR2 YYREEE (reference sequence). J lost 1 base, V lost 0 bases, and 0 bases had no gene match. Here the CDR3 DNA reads TGTGCCAGCAGCTTGGGGACAGGCCAAGAGACCCAGTACTTC. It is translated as CASSLGTGQETQYF. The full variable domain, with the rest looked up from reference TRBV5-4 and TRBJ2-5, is ETGVTQSPTHLIKTRGQQVTLRCSSQSGHNTVSWYQQALGQGPQFIFQYYREEENGRGNFPPRFSGLQFPNYSSELNVNALELDDSALYLCASSLGTGQETQYFGPGTRLLVL.

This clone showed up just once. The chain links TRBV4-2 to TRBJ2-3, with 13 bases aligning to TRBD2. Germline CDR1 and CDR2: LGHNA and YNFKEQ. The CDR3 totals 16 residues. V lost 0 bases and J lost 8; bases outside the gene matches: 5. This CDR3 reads CASSQESRLAGGTQYF. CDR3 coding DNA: TGTGCCAGCAGCCAAGAGTCGAGACTAGCGGGAGGTACGCAGTATTTT.

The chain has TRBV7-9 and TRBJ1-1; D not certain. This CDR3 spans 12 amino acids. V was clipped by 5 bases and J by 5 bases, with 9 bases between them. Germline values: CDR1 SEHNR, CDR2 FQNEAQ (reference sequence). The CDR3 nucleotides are TGTGCCAGCAGCCCGGCTGGGACTGAAGCTTTCTTT. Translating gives CASSPAGTEAFF.

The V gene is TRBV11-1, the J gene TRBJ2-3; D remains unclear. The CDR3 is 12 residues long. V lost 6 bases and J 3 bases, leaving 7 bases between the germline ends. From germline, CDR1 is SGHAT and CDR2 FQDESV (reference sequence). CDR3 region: CASRPPTDTQYF. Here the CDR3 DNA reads TGTGCCAGCAGGCCCCCTACAGATACGCAGTATTTT.

CDR3 residues: CASSIDSRWVLSYNEQFF. CDR3 in DNA: TGTGCCAGTAGTATAGATAGTCGTTGGGTCCTTTCCTACAATGAGCAGTTCTTC. The V and J genes are TRBV19 and TRBJ2-1; no reliable D call. Germline V gene data show CDR1 as LNHDA and CDR2 as SQIVND (reference sequence). The V gene lost 0 bases and the J gene lost 1 base, with 16 bases spanning the gap. This CDR3 comprises 18 residues.

For the CDR3, the DNA is TGTGCCGCCGGGGAGGGGGCGAACACCGGGGAGCTGTTTTTT. This gives the protein CAAGEGANTGELFF. V usage is TRBV6-5 and J usage is TRBJ2-2; a possible D gene is TRBD2 (7 bases). This CDR3 has 14 residues. CDR1 and CDR2 from the germline V gene are MNHEY and SVGAGI. The V gene lost 11 bases and the J gene lost 0 bases, with 13 bases spanning the gap.

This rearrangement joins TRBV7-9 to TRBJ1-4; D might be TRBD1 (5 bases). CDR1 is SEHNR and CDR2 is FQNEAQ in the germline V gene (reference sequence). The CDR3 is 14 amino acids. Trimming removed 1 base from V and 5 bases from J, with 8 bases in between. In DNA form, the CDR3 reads TGTGCCAGCAGCTTAGTTAGGGGCAATGAAAAACTGTTTTTT. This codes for CASSLVRGNEKLFF.

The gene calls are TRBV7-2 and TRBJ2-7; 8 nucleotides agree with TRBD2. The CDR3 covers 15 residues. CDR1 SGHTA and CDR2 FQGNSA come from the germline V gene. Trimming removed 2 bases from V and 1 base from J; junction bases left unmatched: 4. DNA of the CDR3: TGTGCCAGCAGCTTATACGGGGGGGCTTCCTACGAGCAGTACTTC. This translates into CASSLYGGASYEQYF.

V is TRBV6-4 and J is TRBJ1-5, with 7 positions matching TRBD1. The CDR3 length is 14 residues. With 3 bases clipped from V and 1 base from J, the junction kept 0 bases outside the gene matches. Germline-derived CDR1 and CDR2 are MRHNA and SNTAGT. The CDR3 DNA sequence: TGTGCCAGCAGTGAACAGGGGAGCAATCAGCCCCAGCATTTT. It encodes CASSEQGSNQPQHF.

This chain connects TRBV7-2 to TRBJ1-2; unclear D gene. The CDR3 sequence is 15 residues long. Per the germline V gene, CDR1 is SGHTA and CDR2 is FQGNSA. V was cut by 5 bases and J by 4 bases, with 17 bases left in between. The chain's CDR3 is CASSTGAAQAYGYTF. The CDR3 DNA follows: TGTGCCAGCAGCACGGGCGCAGCTCAAGCCTATGGCTACACCTTC.

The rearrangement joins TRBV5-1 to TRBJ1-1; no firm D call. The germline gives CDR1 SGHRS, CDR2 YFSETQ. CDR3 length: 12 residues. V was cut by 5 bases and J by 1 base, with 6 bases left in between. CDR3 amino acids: CASRDTNTEAFF. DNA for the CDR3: TGCGCCAGCAGGGATACGAACACTGAAGCTTTCTTT.

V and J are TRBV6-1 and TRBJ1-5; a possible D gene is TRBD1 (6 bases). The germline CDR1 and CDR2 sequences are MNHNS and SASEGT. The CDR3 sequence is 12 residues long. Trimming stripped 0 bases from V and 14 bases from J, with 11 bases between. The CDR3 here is CASSEAGHGKHF. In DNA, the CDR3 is TGTGCCAGCAGTGAAGCGGGACATGGGAAGCATTTT.

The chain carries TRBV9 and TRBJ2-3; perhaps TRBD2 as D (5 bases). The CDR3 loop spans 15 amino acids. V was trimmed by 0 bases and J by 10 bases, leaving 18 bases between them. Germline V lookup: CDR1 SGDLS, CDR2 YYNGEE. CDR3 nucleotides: TGTGCCAGCAGCGTAGGAGCGGACGCAAGGCGGGCGCAGTATTTT. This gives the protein CASSVGADARRAQYF.

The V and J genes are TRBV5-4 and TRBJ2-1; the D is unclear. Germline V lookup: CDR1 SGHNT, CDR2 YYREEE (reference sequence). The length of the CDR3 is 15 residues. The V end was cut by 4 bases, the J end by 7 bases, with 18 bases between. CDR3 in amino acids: CASSDLGSPPNEQFF. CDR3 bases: TGTGCCAGCAGCGATCTAGGGTCCCCTCCTAATGAGCAGTTCTTC.

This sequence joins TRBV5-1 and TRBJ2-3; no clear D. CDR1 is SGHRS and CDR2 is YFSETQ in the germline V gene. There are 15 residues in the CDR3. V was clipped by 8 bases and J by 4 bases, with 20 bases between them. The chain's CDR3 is CASATATRQADTQYF. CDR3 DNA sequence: TGCGCCAGTGCGACCGCGACCCGTCAGGCAGATACGCAGTATTTT. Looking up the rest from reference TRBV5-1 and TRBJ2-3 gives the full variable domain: KAGVTQTPRYLIKTRGQQVTLSCSPISGHRSVSWYQQTPGQGLQFLFEYFSETQRNKGNFPGRFSGRQFSNSRSEMNVSTLELGDSALYLCASATATRQADTQYFGPGTRLTVL.

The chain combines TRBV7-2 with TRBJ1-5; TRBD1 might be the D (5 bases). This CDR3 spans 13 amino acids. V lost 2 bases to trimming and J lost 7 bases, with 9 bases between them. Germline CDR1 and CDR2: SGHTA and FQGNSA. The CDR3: CASSLLGAQPQHF. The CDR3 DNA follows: TGTGCCAGCAGCTTATTAGGGGCACAGCCCCAGCATTTT.

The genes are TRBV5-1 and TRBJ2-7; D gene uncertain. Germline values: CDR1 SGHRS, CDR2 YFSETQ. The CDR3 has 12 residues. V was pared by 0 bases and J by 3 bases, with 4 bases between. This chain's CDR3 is CASSLESYEQYF. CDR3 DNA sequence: TGCGCCAGCAGCTTGGAGAGCTACGAGCAGTACTTC.

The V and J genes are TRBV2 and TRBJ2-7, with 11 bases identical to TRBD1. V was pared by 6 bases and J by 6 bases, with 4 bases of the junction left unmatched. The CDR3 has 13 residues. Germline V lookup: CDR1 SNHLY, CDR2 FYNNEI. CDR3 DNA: TGTGCCAGCAGCGGACAGGGGGCGGGCGAGCAGTACTTC. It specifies CASSGQGAGEQYF.

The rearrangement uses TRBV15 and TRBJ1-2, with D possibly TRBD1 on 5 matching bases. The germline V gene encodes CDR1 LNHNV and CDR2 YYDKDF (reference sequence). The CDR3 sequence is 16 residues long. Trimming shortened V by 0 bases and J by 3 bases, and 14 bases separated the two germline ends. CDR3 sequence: CATSRDRTPAHYGYTF. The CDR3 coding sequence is TGTGCCACCAGCAGAGATCGGACACCGGCTCACTATGGCTACACCTTC.

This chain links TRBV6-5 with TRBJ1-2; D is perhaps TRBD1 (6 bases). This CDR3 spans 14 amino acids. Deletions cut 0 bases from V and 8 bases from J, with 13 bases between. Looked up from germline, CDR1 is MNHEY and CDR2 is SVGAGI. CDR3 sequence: CASSYSQGGGGYTF. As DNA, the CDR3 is TGTGCCAGCAGTTACTCTCAGGGAGGGGGAGGCTACACCTTC.

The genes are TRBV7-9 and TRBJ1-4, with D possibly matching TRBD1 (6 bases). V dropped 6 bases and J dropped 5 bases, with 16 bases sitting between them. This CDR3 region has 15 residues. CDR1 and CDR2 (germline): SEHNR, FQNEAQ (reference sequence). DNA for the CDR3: TGTGCCAGCAGTCTACAGGGTGGTCCCAATGAAAAACTGTTTTTT. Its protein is CASSLQGGPNEKLFF.

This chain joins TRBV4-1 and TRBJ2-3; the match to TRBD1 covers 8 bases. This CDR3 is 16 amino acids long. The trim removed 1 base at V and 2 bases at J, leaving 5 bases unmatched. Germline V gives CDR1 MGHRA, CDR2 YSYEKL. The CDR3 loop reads CASSQVGTGPTDTQYF. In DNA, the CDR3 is TGCGCCAGCAGCCAAGTCGGGACAGGACCCACAGATACGCAGTATTTT.

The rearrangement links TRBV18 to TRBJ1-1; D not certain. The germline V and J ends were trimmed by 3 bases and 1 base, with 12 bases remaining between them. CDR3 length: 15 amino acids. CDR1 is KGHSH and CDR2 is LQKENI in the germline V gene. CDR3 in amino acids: CASSPQSPANTEAFF. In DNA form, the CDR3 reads TGTGCCAGCTCACCCCAATCGCCGGCGAACACTGAAGCTTTCTTT.

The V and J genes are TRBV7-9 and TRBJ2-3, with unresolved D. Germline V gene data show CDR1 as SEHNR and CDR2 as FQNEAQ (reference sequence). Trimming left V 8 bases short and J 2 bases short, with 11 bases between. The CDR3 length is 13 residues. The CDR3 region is CASGGEVTDTQYF. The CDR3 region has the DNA TGTGCCAGCGGTGGTGAGGTCACAGATACGCAGTATTTT.

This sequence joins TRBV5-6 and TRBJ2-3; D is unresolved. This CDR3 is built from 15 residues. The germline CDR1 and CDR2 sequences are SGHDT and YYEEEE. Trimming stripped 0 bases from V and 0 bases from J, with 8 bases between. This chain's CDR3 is CASSLGLASTDTQYF. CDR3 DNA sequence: TGTGCCAGCAGCTTGGGCCTGGCCAGCACAGATACGCAGTATTTT.

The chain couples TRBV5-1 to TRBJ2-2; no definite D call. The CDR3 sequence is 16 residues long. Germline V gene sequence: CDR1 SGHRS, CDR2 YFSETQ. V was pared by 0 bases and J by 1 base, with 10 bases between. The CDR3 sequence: CASSLGVTLNTGELFF. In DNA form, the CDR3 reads TGCGCCAGCAGCTTGGGGGTGACTTTGAACACCGGGGAGCTGTTTTTT.

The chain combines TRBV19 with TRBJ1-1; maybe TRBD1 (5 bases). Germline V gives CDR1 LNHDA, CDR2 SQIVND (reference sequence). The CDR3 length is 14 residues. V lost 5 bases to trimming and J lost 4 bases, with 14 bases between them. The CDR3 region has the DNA TGTGCCAGTAGTCCCGGGGCCGGGGGCACTGAAGCTTTCTTT. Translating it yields CASSPGAGGTEAFF. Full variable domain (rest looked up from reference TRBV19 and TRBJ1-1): DGGITQSPKYLFRKEGQNVTLSCEQNLNHDAMYWYRQDPGQGLRLIYYSQIVNDFQKGDIAEGYSVSREKKESFPLTVTSAQKNPTAFYLCASSPGAGGTEAFFGQGTRLTVV.